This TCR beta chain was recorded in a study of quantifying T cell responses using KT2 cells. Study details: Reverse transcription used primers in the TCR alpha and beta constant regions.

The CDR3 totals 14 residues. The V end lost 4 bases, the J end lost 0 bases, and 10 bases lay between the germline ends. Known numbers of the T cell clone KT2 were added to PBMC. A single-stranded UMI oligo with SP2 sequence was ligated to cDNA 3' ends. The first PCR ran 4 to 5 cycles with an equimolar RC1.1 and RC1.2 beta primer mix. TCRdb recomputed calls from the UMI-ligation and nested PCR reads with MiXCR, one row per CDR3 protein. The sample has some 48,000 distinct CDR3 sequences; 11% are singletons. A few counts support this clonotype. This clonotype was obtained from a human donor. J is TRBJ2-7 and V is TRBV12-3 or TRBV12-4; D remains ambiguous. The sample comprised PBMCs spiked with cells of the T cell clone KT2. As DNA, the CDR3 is TGTGCCAGCAGTTCCTCGAGGCGCTCCTACGAGCAGTACTTC. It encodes CASSSSRRSYEQYF.